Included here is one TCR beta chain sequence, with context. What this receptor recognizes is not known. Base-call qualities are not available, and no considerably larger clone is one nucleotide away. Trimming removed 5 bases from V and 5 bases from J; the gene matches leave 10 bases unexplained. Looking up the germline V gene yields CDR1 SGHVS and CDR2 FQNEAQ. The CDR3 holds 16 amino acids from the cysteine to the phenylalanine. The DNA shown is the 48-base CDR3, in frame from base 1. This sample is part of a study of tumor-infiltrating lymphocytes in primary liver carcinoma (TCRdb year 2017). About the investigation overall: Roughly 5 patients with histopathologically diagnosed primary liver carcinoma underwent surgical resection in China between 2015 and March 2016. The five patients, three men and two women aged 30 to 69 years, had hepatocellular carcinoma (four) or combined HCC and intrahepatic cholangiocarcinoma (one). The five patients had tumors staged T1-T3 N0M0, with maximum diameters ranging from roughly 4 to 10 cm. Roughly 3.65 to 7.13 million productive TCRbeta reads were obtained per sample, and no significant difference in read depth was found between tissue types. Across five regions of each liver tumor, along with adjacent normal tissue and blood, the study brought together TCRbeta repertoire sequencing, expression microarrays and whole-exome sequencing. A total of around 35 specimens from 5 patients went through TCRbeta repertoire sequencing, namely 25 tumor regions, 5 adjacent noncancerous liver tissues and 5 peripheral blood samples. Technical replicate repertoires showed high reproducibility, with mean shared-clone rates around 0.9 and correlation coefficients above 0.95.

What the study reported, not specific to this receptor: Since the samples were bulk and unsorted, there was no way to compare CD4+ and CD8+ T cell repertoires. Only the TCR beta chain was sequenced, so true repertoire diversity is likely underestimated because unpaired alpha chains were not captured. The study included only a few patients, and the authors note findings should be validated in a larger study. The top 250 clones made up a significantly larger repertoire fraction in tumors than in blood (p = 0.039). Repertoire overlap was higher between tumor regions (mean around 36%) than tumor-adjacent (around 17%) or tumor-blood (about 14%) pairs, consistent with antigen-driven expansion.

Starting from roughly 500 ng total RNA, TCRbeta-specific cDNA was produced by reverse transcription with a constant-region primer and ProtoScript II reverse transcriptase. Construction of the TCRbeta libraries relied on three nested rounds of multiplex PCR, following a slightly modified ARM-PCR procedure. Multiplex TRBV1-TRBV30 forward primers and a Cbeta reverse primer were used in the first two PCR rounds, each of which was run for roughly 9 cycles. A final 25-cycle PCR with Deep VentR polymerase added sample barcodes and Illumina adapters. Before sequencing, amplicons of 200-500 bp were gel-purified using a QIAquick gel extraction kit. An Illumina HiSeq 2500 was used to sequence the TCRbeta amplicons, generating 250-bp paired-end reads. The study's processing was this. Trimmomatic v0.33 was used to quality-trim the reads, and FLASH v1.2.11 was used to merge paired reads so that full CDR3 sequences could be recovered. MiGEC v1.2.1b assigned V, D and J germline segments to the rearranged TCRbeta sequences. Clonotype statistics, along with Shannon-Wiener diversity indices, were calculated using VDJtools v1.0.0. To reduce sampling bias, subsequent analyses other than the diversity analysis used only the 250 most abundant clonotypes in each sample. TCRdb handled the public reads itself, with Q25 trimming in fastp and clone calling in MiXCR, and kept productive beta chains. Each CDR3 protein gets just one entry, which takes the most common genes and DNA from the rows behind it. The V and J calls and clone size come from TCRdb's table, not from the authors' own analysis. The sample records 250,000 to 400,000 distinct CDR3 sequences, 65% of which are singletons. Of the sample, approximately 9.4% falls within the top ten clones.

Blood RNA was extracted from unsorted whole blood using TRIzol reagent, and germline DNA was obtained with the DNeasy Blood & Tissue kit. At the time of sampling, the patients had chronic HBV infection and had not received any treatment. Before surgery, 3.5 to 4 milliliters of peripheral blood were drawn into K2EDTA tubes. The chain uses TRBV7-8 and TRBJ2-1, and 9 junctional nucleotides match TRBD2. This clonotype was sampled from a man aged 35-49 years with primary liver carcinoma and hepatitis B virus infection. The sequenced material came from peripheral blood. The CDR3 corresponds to CASSPSRGGRDNEQFF. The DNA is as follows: TGTGCCAGCAGCCCCTCTCGAGGCGGGAGGGACAATGAGCAGTTCTTC.